The clone carrying this T cell receptor (beta chain) has just a few counts. Its antigen is still unknown. TCRdb reprocessed the 5' RACE reads via MiXCR and lists one record per CDR3 protein. The table includes approximately 280,000 distinct CDR3 sequences, under 9.5% detected once. The germline gives CDR1 LGHDT, CDR2 YNNKEL (reference sequence). This CDR3 has 21 amino acids. V lost 0 bases and J lost 0; bases outside the gene matches: 18. This record belongs to a study of identical twins. Broader study findings: Modeled out-of-frame TCR alpha sharing in monozygotic twins fell below observed levels. Insertions ran lower in abundant cord blood beta clonotypes, though not in memory repertoires.

Among all donors, each was a healthy Caucasian. Separately, the same data were catalogued under a study of yellow fever vaccine responses in identical twins.

V usage is TRBV3-1 and J usage is TRBJ2-5, with 8 bases identical to TRBD2. This clonotype originated in a young woman in good health. The specimen sequenced was memory (CD45RO+) T cells sorted from blood. The CDR3 bases are TGTGCCAGCAGCCAAGAGCCCCCCGGGAGGTTAGTAGCGGGGAACCAAGAGACCCAGTACTTC. Its protein is CASSQEPPGRLVAGNQETQYF.